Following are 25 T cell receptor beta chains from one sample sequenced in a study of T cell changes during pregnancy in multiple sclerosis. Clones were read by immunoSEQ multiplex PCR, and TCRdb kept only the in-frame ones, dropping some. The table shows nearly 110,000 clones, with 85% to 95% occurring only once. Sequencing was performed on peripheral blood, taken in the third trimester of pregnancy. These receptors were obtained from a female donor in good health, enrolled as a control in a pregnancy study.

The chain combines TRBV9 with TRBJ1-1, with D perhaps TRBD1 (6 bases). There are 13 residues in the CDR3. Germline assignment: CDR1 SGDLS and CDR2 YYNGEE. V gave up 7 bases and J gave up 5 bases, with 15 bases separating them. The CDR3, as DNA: TGTGCCAGCGCAACAGGGTCGGGGACTGAAGCTTTCTTT. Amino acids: CASATGSGTEAFF.

The CDR3 region has the DNA TGTGCCAGTAGCCTAGAGAATTCACCCCTCCACTTT. Its translation: CASSLENSPLHF. The rearrangement uses TRBV19 and TRBJ1-6; D ambiguous. V was cut by 6 bases and J by 7 bases, with 7 bases left in between. The CDR3 is 12 amino acids. Germline V gene lookup returns CDR1 LNHDA and CDR2 SQIVND (reference sequence).

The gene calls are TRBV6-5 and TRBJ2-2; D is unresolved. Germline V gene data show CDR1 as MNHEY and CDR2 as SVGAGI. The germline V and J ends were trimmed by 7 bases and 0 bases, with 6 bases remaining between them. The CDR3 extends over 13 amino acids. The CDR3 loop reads CASNQANTGELFF. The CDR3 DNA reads TGTGCCAGCAACCAGGCGAACACCGGGGAGCTGTTTTTT.

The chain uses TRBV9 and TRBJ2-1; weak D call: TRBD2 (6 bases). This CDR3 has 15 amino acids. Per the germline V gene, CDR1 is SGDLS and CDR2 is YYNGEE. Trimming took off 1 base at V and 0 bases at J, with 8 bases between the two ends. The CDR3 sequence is CASSVIAVSYNEQFF. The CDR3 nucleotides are TGTGCCAGCAGCGTAATAGCGGTCTCCTACAATGAGCAGTTCTTC.

This CDR3 reads CASSFSGGAGSYEQYF. CDR3 in DNA: TGTGCCAGCAGCTTTAGCGGGGGGGCAGGGTCCTACGAGCAGTACTTC. J is TRBJ2-7 and V is TRBV11-3; 11 positions agree with TRBD2. CDR1 is SGHNT, CDR2 YENEEA, per germline. The V gene end was trimmed by 3 bases and the J gene end by 1 base; junction bases not matched to a gene: 5. The CDR3 has 16 residues. The variable domain in full, completed from reference TRBV11-3 and TRBJ2-7, reads EAGVVQSPRYKIIEKKQPVAFWCNPISGHNTLYWYLQNLGQGPELLIRYENEEAVDDSQLPKDRFSAERLKGVDSTLKIQPAELGDSAVYLCASSFSGGAGSYEQYFGPGTRLTVT.

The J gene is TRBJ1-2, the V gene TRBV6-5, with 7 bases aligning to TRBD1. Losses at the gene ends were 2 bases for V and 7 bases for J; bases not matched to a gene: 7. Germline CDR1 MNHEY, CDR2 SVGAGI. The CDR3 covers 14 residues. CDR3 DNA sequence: TGTGCCAGCAGTTACGATGGGAGGACAGGTGGCTACACCTTC. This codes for CASSYDGRTGGYTF.

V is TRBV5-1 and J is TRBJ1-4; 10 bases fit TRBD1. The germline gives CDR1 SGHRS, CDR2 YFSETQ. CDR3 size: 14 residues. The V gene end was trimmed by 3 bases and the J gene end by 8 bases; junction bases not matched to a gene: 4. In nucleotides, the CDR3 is TGCGCCAGCAGCTCCCGGGACAGGGGAGAAAAACTGTTTTTT. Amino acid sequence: CASSSRDRGEKLFF. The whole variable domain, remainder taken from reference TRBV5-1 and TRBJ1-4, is KAGVTQTPRYLIKTRGQQVTLSCSPISGHRSVSWYQQTPGQGLQFLFEYFSETQRNKGNFPGRFSGRQFSNSRSEMNVSTLELGDSALYLCASSSRDRGEKLFFGSGTQLSVL.

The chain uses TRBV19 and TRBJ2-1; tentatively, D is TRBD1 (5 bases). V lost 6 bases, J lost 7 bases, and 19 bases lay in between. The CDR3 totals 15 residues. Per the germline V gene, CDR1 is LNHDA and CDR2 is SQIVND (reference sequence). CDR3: CASSPEGASKNEQFF. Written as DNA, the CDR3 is TGTGCCAGTAGCCCTGAAGGGGCCTCAAAGAATGAGCAGTTCTTC.

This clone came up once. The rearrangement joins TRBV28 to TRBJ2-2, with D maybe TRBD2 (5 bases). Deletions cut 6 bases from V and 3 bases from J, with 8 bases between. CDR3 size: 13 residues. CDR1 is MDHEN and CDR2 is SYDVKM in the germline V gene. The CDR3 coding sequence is TGTGCCAGCAGCTCGGGGTACACCGGGGAGCTGTTTTTT. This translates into CASSSGYTGELFF.

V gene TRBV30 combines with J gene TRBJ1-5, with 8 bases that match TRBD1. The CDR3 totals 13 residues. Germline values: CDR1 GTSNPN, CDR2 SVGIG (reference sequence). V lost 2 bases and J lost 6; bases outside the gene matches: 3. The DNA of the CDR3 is TGTGCCTGGAGTCGGACAGGGACTCAGCCCCAGCATTTT. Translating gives CAWSRTGTQPQHF.

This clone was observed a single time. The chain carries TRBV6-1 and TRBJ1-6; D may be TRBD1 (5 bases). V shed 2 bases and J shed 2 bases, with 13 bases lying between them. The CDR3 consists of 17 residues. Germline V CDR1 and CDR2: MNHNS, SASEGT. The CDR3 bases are TGTGCCAGCAGTGAAAGCGGGACGGAGGCCTATAATTCACCCCTCCACTTT. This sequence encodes CASSESGTEAYNSPLHF.

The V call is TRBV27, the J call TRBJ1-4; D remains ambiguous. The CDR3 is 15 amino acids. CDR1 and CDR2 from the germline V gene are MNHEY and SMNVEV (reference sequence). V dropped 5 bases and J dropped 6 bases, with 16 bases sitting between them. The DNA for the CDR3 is TGTGCCAGCAGTCTAAATTACGGGAACCATGAAAAACTGTTTTTT. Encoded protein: CASSLNYGNHEKLFF.

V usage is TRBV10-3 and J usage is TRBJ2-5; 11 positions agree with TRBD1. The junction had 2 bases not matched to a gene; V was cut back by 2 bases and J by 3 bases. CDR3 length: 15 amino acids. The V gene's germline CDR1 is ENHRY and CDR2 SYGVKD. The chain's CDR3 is CAISEGDRGEETQYF. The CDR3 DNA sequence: TGTGCCATCAGTGAGGGGGACAGGGGGGAAGAGACCCAGTACTTC.

The CDR3 nucleotides are TGCGCCAGCAGACTATCGATAGGGGGAGACTATGGCTACACCTTC. Translating gives CASRLSIGGDYGYTF. The V call is TRBV10-1, the J call TRBJ1-2; TRBD1 is a possible D gene (6 bases). The length of the CDR3 is 15 residues. CDR1 WNHNN and CDR2 SYGVQD come from the germline V gene (reference sequence). Deletions cut 6 bases from V and 3 bases from J, with 17 bases between.

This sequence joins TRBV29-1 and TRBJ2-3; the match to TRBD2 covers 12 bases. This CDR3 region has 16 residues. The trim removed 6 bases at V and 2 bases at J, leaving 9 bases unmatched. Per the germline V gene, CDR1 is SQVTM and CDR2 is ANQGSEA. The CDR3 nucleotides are TGCAGCGTCGCCGGGACTAGCGGGTGGGACACAGATACGCAGTATTTT. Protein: CSVAGTSGWDTDTQYF.

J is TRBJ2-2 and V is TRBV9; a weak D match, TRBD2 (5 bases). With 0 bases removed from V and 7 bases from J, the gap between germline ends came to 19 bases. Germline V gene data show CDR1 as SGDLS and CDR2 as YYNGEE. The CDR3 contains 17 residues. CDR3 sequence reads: CASSVDGTSGPFGELFF. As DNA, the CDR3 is TGTGCCAGCAGCGTAGACGGTACGAGCGGCCCCTTCGGGGAGCTGTTTTTT.

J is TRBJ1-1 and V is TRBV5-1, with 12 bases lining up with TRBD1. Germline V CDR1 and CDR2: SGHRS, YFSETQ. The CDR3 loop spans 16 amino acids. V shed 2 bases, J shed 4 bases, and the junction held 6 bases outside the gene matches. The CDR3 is CASSFGDRGRVTEAFF. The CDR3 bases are TGCGCCAGCAGCTTTGGGGACAGGGGGCGTGTCACTGAAGCTTTCTTT.

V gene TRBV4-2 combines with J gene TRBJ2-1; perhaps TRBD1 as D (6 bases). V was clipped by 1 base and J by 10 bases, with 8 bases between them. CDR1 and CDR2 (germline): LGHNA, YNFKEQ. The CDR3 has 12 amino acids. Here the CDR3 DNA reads TGTGCCAGCAGCCAAGTTGGGGGCGAGCAGTTCTTC. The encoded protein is CASSQVGGEQFF.

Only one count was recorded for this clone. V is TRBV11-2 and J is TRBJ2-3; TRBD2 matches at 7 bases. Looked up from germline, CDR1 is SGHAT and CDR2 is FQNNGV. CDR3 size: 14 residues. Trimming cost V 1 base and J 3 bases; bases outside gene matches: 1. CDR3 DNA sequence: TGTGCCAGCAGCTTAGGGGGGGGAACAGATACGCAGTATTTT. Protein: CASSLGGGTDTQYF.

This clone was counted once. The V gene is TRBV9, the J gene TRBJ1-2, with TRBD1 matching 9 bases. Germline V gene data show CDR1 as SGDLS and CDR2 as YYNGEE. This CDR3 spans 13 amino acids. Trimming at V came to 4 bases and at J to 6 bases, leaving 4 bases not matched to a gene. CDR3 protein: CASSTDRGHGYTF. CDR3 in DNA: TGTGCCAGCAGCACGGACAGGGGACATGGCTACACCTTC.

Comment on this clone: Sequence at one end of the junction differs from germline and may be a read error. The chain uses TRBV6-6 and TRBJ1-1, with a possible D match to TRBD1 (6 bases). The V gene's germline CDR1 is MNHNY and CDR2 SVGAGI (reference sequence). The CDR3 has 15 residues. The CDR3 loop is CASSDSQGRDTEAFF. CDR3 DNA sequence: TGTGCCAGCAGTGACTCACAGGGTAGGGACACTGAAGCTTTCTTT.

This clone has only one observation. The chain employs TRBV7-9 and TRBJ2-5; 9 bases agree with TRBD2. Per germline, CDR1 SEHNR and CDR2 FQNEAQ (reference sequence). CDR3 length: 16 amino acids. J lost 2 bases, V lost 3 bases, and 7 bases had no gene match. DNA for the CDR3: TGTGCCAGCAGCTTTACGGTAGCGGGGGAGCAAGAGACCCAGTACTTC. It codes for CASSFTVAGEQETQYF.

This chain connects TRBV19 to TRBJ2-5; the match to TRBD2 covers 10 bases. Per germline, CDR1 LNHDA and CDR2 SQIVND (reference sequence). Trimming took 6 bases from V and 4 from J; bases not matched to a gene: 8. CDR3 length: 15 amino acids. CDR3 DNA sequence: TGTGCCAGTAGCAAGCGGGGGGGCCCACCAGAGACCCAGTACTTC. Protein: CASSKRGGPPETQYF. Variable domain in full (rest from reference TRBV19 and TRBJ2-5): DGGITQSPKYLFRKEGQNVTLSCEQNLNHDAMYWYRQDPGQGLRLIYYSQIVNDFQKGDIAEGYSVSREKKESFPLTVTSAQKNPTAFYLCASSKRGGPPETQYFGPGTRLLVL.

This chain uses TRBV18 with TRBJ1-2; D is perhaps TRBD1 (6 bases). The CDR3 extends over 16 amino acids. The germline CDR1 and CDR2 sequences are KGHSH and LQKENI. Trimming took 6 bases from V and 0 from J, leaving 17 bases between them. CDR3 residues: CASSTTDRRANYGYTF. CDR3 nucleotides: TGTGCCAGCTCGACGACCGACAGGCGAGCTAACTATGGCTACACCTTC.

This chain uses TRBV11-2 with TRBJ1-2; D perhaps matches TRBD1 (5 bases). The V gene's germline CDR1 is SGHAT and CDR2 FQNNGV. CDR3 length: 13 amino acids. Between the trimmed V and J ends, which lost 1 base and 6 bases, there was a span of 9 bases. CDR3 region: CASSLAARDGYTF. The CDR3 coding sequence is TGTGCCAGCAGCTTAGCCGCCAGGGATGGCTACACCTTC.